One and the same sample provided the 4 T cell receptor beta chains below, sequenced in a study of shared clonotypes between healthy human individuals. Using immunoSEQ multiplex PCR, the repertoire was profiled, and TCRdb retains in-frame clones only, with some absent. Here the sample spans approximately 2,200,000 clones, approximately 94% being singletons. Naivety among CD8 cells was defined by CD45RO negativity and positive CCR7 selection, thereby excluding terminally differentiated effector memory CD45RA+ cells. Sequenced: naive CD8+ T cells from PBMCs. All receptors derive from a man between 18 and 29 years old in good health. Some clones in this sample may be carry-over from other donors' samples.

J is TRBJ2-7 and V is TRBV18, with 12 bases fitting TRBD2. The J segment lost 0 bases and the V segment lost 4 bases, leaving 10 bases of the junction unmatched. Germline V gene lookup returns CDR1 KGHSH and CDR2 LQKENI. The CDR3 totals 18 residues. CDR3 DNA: TGTGCCAGCTCACGGCTGTCCCTAGCGGGAGGGAGCTCCTACGAGCAGTACTTC. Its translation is CASSRLSLAGGSSYEQYF.

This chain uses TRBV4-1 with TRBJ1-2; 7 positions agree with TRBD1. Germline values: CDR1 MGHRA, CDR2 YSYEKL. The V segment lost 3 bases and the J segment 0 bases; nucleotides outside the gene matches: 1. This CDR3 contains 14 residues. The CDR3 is CASSQTGSNYGYTF. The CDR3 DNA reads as TGCGCCAGCAGCCAGACAGGGTCTAACTATGGCTACACCTTC.

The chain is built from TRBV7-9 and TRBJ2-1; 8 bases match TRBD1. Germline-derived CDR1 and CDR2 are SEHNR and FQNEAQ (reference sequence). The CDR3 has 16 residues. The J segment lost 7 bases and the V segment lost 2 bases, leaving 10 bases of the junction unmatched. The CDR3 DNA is TGTGCCAGCAGCTTATCTAGTCAGGGGGCGCGGAATGAGCAGTTCTTC. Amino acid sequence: CASSLSSQGARNEQFF. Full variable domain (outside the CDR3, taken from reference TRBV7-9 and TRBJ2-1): DTGVSQNPRHKITKRGQNVTFRCDPISEHNRLYWYRQTLGQGPEFLTYFQNEAQLEKSRLLSDRFSAERPKGSFSTLEIQRTEQGDSAMYLCASSLSSQGARNEQFFGPGTRLTVL.

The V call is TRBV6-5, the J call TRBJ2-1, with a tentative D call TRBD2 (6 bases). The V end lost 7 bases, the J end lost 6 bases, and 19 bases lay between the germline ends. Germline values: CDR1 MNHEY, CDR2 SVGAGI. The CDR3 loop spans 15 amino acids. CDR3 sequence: CASKSSAGSGNEQFF. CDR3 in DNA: TGTGCCAGCAAGTCGTCTGCGGGGTCTGGCAATGAGCAGTTCTTC.